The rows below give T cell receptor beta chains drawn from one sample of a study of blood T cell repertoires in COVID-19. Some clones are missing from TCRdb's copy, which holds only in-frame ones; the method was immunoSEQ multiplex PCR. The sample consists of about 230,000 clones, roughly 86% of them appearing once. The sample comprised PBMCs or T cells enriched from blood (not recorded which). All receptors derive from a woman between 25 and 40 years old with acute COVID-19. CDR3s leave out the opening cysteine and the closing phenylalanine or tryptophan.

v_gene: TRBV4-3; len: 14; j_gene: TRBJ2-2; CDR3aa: ASSHGRQIRTGELF
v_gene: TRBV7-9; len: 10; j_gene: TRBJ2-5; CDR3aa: ASSGLQETQY
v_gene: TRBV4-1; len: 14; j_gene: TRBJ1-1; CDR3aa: ASSQPGGLMNTEAF
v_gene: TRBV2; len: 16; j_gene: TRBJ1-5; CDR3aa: ASRKDRGGFDSNQPQH
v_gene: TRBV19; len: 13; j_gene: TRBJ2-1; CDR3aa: ASSISGGTHNEQF
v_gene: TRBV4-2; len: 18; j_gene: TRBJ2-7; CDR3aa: ASSQDNPPPGQGGSSEQY
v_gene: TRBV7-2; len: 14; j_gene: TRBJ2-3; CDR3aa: ASSLTGRALADTQY
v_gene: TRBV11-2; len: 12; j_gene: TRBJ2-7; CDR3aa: ASSADRVTYEQY
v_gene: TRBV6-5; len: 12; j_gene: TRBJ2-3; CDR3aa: ATKGLAGADTQY
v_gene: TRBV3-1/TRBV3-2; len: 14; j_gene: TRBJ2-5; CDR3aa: ASASEIRTGRETQY
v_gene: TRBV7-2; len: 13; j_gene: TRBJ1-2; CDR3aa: ASSDKGLSVYGYT
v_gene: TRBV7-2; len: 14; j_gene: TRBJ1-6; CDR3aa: ASSLVGQVSNSPLH
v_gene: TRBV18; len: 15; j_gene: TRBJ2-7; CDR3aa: ASSPNQKGVSSYEQY
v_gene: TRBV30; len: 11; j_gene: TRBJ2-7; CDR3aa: AWSSDRDHEQY
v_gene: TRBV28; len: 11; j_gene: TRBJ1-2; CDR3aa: ASSSAAVYGYT
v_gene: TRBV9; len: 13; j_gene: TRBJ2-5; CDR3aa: ASSVQGLNQETQY
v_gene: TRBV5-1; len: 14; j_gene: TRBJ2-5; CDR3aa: ASSSTGAGGGETQY
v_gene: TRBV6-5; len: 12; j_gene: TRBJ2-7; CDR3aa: AITSDRGNYEQY
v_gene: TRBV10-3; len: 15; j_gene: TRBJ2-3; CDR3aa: AISGPSGQVEADTQY
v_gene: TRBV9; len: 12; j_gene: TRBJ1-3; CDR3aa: ASSAGTAGNTIY
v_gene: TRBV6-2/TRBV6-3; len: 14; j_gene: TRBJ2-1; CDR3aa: ASSYSWRGGRKEQF
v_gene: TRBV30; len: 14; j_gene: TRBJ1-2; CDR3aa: ACLGQGGTRLYGYT
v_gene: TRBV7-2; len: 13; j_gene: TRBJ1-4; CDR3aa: ASSTTGYHDEKLF
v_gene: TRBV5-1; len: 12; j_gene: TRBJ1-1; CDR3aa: ASSLDSSNTEAF
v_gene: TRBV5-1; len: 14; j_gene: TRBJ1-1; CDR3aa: ASSREGQGRNTEAF
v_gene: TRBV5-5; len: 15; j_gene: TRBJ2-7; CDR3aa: ASSSLGSWTGGPEQY
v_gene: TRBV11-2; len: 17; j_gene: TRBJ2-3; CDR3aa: ASSFRGTSGVPSTDTQY
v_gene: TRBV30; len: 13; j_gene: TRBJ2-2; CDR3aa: AWSKGQGYTGELF
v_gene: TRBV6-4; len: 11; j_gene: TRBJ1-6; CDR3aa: ASSRDRFSPLH
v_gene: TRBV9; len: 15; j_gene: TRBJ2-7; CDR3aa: ASSDGVGDRASYEQY
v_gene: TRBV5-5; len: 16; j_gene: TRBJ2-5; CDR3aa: ASSLVWRTPSGGETQY
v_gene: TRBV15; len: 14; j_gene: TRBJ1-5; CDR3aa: ATSSNRDPSNQPQH
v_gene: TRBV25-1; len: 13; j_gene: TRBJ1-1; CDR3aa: ASSDNAVRNTEAF
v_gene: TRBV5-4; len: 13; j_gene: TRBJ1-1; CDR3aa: ASSFTQGLDTEAF
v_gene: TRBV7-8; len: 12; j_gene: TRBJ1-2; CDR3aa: ASSSSTGTSGYT
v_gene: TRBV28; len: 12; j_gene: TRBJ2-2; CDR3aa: ASRYTTGYGELF
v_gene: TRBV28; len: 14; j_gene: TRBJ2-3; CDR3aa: ASSFSDSRDTDTQY
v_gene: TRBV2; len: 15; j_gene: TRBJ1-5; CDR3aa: ASRRSPRTVADQPQH
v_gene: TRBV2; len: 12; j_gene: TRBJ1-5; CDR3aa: ASSDRRGDQPQH
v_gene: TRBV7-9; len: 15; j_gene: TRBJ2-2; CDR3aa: ASSLGSASGSTGELF
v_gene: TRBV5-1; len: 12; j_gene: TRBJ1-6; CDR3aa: ASSLNSYNSPLH
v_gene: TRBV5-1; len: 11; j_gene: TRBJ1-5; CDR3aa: ASSSNLDQPQH
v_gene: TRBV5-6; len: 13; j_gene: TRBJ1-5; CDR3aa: ASSLAGRGQQPQH
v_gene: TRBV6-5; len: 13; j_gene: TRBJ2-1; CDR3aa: ASRSIDLGLNEQF
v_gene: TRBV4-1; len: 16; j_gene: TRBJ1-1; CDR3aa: ASRQIYHRGRLPTEAF
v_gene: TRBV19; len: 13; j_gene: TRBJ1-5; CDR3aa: ASSLSVNSNQPQH
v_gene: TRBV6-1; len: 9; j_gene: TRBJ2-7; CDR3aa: ASSPKYEQY
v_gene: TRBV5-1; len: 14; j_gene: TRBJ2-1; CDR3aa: ASSLGTYDRYNEQF
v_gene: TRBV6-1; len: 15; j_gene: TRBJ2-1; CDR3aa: ASSEADSGTSGAPRF
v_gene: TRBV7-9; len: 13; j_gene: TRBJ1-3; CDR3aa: ASSLSTGTGNTIY
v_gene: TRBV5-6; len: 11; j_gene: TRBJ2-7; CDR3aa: ASSLGQSYEQY